The 12 T cell receptor beta chains below come from one sample, sequenced in a study of control samples from healthy donors and cancer patients (dated by TCRdb to 2020 to 2022). Library construction relied on the immunoSEQ multiplex PCR assay. This is the immuneACCESS table as TCRdb keeps it, with only in-frame sequences that have V and J called. A part of the clones is gone; compared with another copy, unresolved V genes explain less than half, and the rest is unexplained. For this sample there are 60,000 to 95,000 clones; roughly 80% appear just once. Over 12% of the sample is in the top ten clones. The sequenced sample was blood. Receptor source: a man aged 50-60 years in good health.

CDR3 amino acids: CASSPGYAGELFF. The CDR3 DNA reads TGTGCCAGCTCACCTGGGTACGCCGGGGAGCTGTTTTTT. This chain links TRBV18 with TRBJ2-2; D ambiguous. The germline V gene encodes CDR1 KGHSH and CDR2 LQKENI. Trimming took off 3 bases at V and 6 bases at J, with 8 bases between the two ends. The CDR3 loop spans 13 amino acids.

There are a few counts of this clone. CDR3 sequence (DNA): TGTGCCAGCAGTTTTAACAGCCTGAACACTGAAGCTTTCTTT. This gives the protein CASSFNSLNTEAFF. V is TRBV27 and J is TRBJ1-1; D remains unclear. Germline V gene data show CDR1 as MNHEY and CDR2 as SMNVEV (reference sequence). This CDR3 has 14 residues. The V end lost 3 bases, the J end lost 0 bases, and 8 bases lay between the germline ends.

The chain uses TRBV7-2 and TRBJ1-1, with a weak D call TRBD1 (5 bases). The CDR3 sequence is 16 residues long. Trimming stripped 0 bases from V and 0 bases from J, with 11 bases between. Per germline, CDR1 SGHTA and CDR2 FQGNSA. CDR3 coding DNA: TGTGCCAGCAGCTTAGCGTATGACAGTATGAACACTGAAGCTTTCTTT. Its translation: CASSLAYDSMNTEAFF.

CDR3 residues: CATSLDGGNTEAFF. Written as DNA, the CDR3 is TGTGCCACCAGCCTCGATGGGGGCAACACTGAAGCTTTCTTT. V and J are TRBV24-1 and TRBJ1-1; D is possibly TRBD1 (6 bases). The V end lost 7 bases, the J end lost 2 bases, and 13 bases lay between the germline ends. The CDR3 sequence is 14 residues long. Per germline, CDR1 KGHDR and CDR2 SFDVKD.

In this sample, this clone turned up once. The chain joins TRBV3-1 (or the pseudogene TRBV3-2) to TRBJ1-4; D call uncertain. Germline V gene lookup returns CDR1 LGHDT and CDR2 YNNKEL (reference sequence). The CDR3 consists of 12 residues. Trimming took 3 bases from V and 5 from J, leaving 4 bases between them. CDR3 nucleotides: TGTGCCAGCAGCCAGCCAAATGAAAAACTGTTTTTT. As protein: CASSQPNEKLFF.

The rearrangement joins TRBV19 to TRBJ1-1, with 7 bases lining up with TRBD1. CDR3 size: 15 residues. The germline V gene has CDR1 LNHDA and CDR2 SQIVND (reference sequence). The V gene end was trimmed by 6 bases and the J gene end by 3 bases; junction bases not matched to a gene: 10. The CDR3 loop reads CASSPDRRLYTEAFF. The CDR3 DNA is TGTGCCAGTAGCCCGGACAGGCGTCTCTACACTGAAGCTTTCTTT.

This sequence joins TRBV2 and TRBJ2-7; the D is unclear. CDR3 length: 12 residues. Germline CDR1 reads SNHLY; CDR2 reads FYNNEI. Trimming cost V 2 bases and J 3 bases, with 5 bases left between them. The CDR3 here is CASSEIFYEQYF. CDR3 bases: TGTGCCAGCAGTGAAATATTCTACGAGCAGTACTTC.

Here the CDR3 reads CASSPGQGSDTQYF. CDR3 DNA sequence: TGTGCCAGCAGCCCGGGACAGGGATCAGATACGCAGTATTTT. The chain links TRBV14 to TRBJ2-3; 9 bases agree with TRBD1. Germline V gene sequence: CDR1 SGHDN, CDR2 FVKESK. V dropped 4 bases and J dropped 4; count of bases not matched to a gene: 3. This CDR3 has 14 amino acids. The full variable domain, with the rest looked up from reference TRBV14 and TRBJ2-3, is EAGVTQFPSHSVIEKGQTVTLRCDPISGHDNLYWYRRVMGKEIKFLLHFVKESKQDESGMPNNRFLAERTGGTYSTLKVQPAELEDSGVYFCASSPGQGSDTQYFGPGTRLTVL.

CDR3 sequence (DNA): TGTGCCAGCAGCTTGGGAAGAAGCAATCAGCCCCAGCATTTT. Translated, it gives CASSLGRSNQPQHF. V gene TRBV7-2 combines with J gene TRBJ1-5, with D uncertain. This CDR3 comprises 14 residues. CDR1 SGHTA and CDR2 FQGNSA come from the germline V gene. Trimming stripped 3 bases from V and 1 base from J, with 7 bases between.

This clone has just a few counts. V gene TRBV5-8 combines with J gene TRBJ1-5; D is undetermined. The length of the CDR3 is 12 residues. The germline V gene has CDR1 SGHTS and CDR2 YDEGEE. The V end was cut by 0 bases, the J end by 8 bases, with 6 bases between. The CDR3 protein is CASSLAREPQHF. The CDR3 DNA follows: TGTGCCAGCAGCTTGGCGAGAGAGCCCCAGCATTTT.

V and J are TRBV11-2 and TRBJ2-1, with 10 bases matching TRBD1. V shed 0 bases and J 9 bases; nucleotides not matched to a gene: 11. CDR3 length: 17 residues. Germline V lookup: CDR1 SGHAT, CDR2 FQNNGV. The CDR3 reads CASSLDTGTGARGEQFF. The CDR3 coding sequence is TGTGCCAGCAGCTTAGATACCGGGACAGGGGCTAGGGGTGAGCAGTTCTTC.

The chain combines TRBV19 with TRBJ1-2; weak D call: TRBD1 (5 bases). The V and J ends lost 3 bases and 3 bases respectively, with 17 bases between them. CDR1 and CDR2 (germline): LNHDA, SQIVND (reference sequence). The CDR3 loop spans 16 amino acids. The CDR3 DNA reads as TGTGCCAGTAGTATCGGACCGAGACGGGGGGACTATGGCTACACCTTC. Its translation: CASSIGPRRGDYGYTF.